What follows are 25 T cell receptor beta chains derived from one specimen sequenced in a study of blood T cell repertoires in COVID-19 (dated by TCRdb to 2018 to 2020). The library was obtained by the immunoSEQ multiplex PCR assay. Imported from immuneACCESS, the table was reduced by TCRdb to in-frame sequences with V and J called. These copies leave out some clones; in studies compared against another copy, an unresolved V gene accounts for under half, and the cause of the remainder is not known. In all, the sample holds approximately 270,000 clones, and 91% of those were seen once. 2.5% to 3% of the sample belongs to the ten largest clones. Sequencing was performed on PBMCs or T cells enriched from blood (not recorded which). The source of these receptors is a man aged 40-55 years who had been exposed to COVID-19.

A few counts support this clone. The V gene is TRBV11-1, the J gene TRBJ1-5; TRBD1 matches 7 bases. CDR1 is SGHAT, CDR2 FQDESV, per germline (reference sequence). The CDR3 spans 15 residues. Trimming cost V 2 bases and J 4 bases; bases outside gene matches: 5. The CDR3 region is CASSLRDRLNQPQHF. As DNA, the CDR3 is TGTGCCAGCAGCTTAAGGGACAGACTAAATCAGCCCCAGCATTTT.

CDR3 protein: CASLRDRSNTGELFF. Written as DNA, the CDR3 is TGCGCCAGTCTGCGGGACAGGTCGAACACCGGGGAGCTGTTTTTT. This rearrangement joins TRBV10-2 to TRBJ2-2, with 8 bases fitting TRBD1. The CDR3 is 15 residues long. The junction had 6 bases not matched to a gene; V was cut back by 9 bases and J by 0 bases. Germline-derived CDR1 and CDR2 are WSHSY and SAAADI.

This clone was seen a single time. The J gene is TRBJ1-1, the V gene TRBV12-3 or TRBV12-4; D gene unclear. With 7 bases removed from V and 10 bases from J, the gap between germline ends came to 16 bases. CDR3 length: 12 residues. CDR3 region: CASTGRFSGAFF. The CDR3 DNA reads TGTGCCAGCACCGGTAGGTTTTCGGGAGCTTTCTTT.

The V and J genes are TRBV7-2 and TRBJ2-1; 11 positions agree with TRBD2. V lost 3 bases to trimming and J lost 4 bases; unmatched junction nucleotides: 14. Looked up from germline, CDR1 is SGHTA and CDR2 is FQGNSA. This CDR3 has 19 residues. The CDR3 reads CASSFLSGTSGPKYNEQFF. Written as DNA, the CDR3 is TGTGCCAGCAGCTTTTTGTCCGGGACTAGCGGACCAAAGTACAATGAGCAGTTCTTC.

This chain connects TRBV14 to TRBJ2-1; TRBD2 is a possible D gene (6 bases). V lost 4 bases to trimming and J lost 6 bases, with 16 bases between them. The CDR3 is 15 amino acids. The germline gives CDR1 SGHDN, CDR2 FVKESK. CDR3 nucleotides: TGTGCCAGCAGCCTACGGGACTTTCCTGGCAATGAGCAGTTCTTC. Its translation is CASSLRDFPGNEQFF. The whole variable domain, remainder taken from reference TRBV14 and TRBJ2-1, is EAGVTQFPSHSVIEKGQTVTLRCDPISGHDNLYWYRRVMGKEIKFLLHFVKESKQDESGMPNNRFLAERTGGTYSTLKVQPAELEDSGVYFCASSLRDFPGNEQFFGPGTRLTVL.

The rearrangement uses TRBV19 and TRBJ2-2; TRBD1 matches 8 bases. The V gene's germline CDR1 is LNHDA and CDR2 SQIVND (reference sequence). This CDR3 comprises 14 residues. J was trimmed by 8 bases and V by 5 bases; bases with no gene match: 7. CDR3 region: CASSESQGAGELFF. Written as DNA, the CDR3 is TGTGCCAGTAGTGAGTCGCAGGGGGCGGGGGAGCTGTTTTTT.

The chain has TRBV29-1 and TRBJ1-2; D is perhaps TRBD1 (5 bases). The length of the CDR3 is 13 residues. Germline CDR1 SQVTM, CDR2 ANQGSEA. Trimming shortened V by 5 bases and J by 4 bases, and 14 bases separated the two germline ends. The DNA of the CDR3 is TGCAGCGTTTTTCCGGACACGAGCTATGGCTACACCTTC. Translating it yields CSVFPDTSYGYTF.

The chain links TRBV5-6 to TRBJ1-6; 8 bases match TRBD1. With 4 bases clipped from V and 8 bases from J, the junction kept 11 bases outside the gene matches. The CDR3 covers 16 residues. Germline values: CDR1 SGHDT, CDR2 YYEEEE. DNA for the CDR3: TGTGCCAGCAGCCCGGGAGGACAGGGTGTCGATTCACCCCTCCACTTT. This gives the protein CASSPGGQGVDSPLHF.

This sequence joins TRBV30 and TRBJ1-4, with D unresolved. Germline CDR1 and CDR2: GTSNPN and SVGIG (reference sequence). Deletions cut 2 bases from V and 3 bases from J, with 4 bases between. CDR3 size: 12 residues. The CDR3 sequence is CAWSYSNEKLFF. CDR3 DNA sequence: TGTGCCTGGAGTTACTCTAATGAAAAACTGTTTTTT.

The rearrangement joins TRBV29-1 to TRBJ2-1; 8 bases map to TRBD1. In germline, CDR1 is SQVTM, CDR2 ANQGSEA. Trimming removed 4 bases from V and 5 bases from J; junction bases left unmatched: 1. The CDR3 extends over 12 amino acids. The CDR3 DNA reads as TGCAGCGTTGGACAGGGGAACAATGAGCAGTTCTTC. Translating gives CSVGQGNNEQFF.

CDR3 residues: CASSKSQGDNEQFF. As DNA, the CDR3 is TGCGCCAGCAGCAAATCCCAGGGGGACAATGAGCAGTTCTTC. The gene calls are TRBV5-1 and TRBJ2-1; 7 bases agree with TRBD1. The trim removed 4 bases at V and 5 bases at J, leaving 6 bases unmatched. The germline V gene has CDR1 SGHRS and CDR2 YFSETQ. The CDR3 covers 14 residues. The full variable domain, in which reference TRBV5-1 and TRBJ2-1 provide the parts outside the CDR3, is KAGVTQTPRYLIKTRGQQVTLSCSPISGHRSVSWYQQTPGQGLQFLFEYFSETQRNKGNFPGRFSGRQFSNSRSEMNVSTLELGDSALYLCASSKSQGDNEQFFGPGTRLTVL.

This chain uses TRBV10-3 with TRBJ2-3, with D uncertain. The CDR3 length is 14 residues. V gave up 2 bases and J gave up 5 bases, with 11 bases separating them. Germline CDR1 reads ENHRY; CDR2 reads SYGVKD. The CDR3 here is CAISEPLFIDTQYF. CDR3 coding DNA: TGTGCCATCAGTGAGCCACTGTTTATAGATACGCAGTATTTT.

V gene TRBV3-1 (or the pseudogene TRBV3-2) combines with J gene TRBJ1-2, with a tentative D call TRBD1 (5 bases). The germline V and J ends were trimmed by 4 bases and 2 bases, with 14 bases remaining between them. CDR1 is LGHDT, CDR2 YNNKEL, per germline (reference sequence). The length of the CDR3 is 15 residues. The CDR3 loop reads CASSRTGGGNYGYTF. DNA of the CDR3: TGTGCCAGCAGCCGAACTGGCGGGGGAAACTATGGCTACACCTTC.

The V gene is TRBV11-2, the J gene TRBJ2-7; 11 bases line up with TRBD2. The trim removed 1 base at V and 3 bases at J, leaving 5 bases unmatched. From germline, CDR1 is SGHAT and CDR2 FQNNGV. The CDR3 has 16 residues. In nucleotides, the CDR3 is TGTGCCAGCAGCTTAGGCCAGGGACTAGCGGTCTACGAGCAGTACTTC. Residues: CASSLGQGLAVYEQYF.

The chain is built from TRBV19 and TRBJ1-1; D is possibly TRBD1 (5 bases). The germline V gene has CDR1 LNHDA and CDR2 SQIVND (reference sequence). V lost 6 bases and J lost 0, with 17 bases in between. The CDR3 sequence is 16 residues long. The CDR3 nucleotides are TGTGCCAGTAGCCTAGGGACGGGGGATTTGAACACTGAAGCTTTCTTT. Translated, it gives CASSLGTGDLNTEAFF.

Regarding this clone: An end of the junction does not agree with germline; a read error may underlie this. The chain carries TRBV11-2 and TRBJ2-1, with a possible D match to TRBD2 (6 bases). The V gene's germline CDR1 is SGHAT and CDR2 FQNNGV. The CDR3 runs 15 residues. The CDR3 nucleotides read TGTGCCAGCAGTTTAGCAACGGGAGCTTCCGATGAGCAGTTCTTC. Translating gives CASSLATGASDEQFF.

The chain has TRBV5-1 and TRBJ1-3; the D is unclear. The CDR3 sequence is 15 residues long. CDR1 SGHRS and CDR2 YFSETQ come from the germline V gene. V lost 0 bases, J lost 0 bases, and 7 bases lay in between. CDR3 sequence: CASSLGLSSGNTIYF. CDR3 sequence (DNA): TGCGCCAGCAGCTTGGGACTGAGCTCTGGAAACACCATATATTTT.

CDR3 region: CASSFVQRPGQRGTNTGELFF. The CDR3 DNA reads TGTGCCAGCAGCTTTGTTCAACGCCCGGGCCAGCGGGGAACGAACACCGGGGAGCTGTTTTTT. J is TRBJ2-2 and V is TRBV12-1; the listed D gene, TRBD2, was not tested against the DNA. TRBV12-1 is termed a pseudogene. This CDR3 has 21 amino acids.

The chain recombines TRBV28 with TRBJ1-3; a weak D match, TRBD1 (5 bases). The germline gives CDR1 MDHEN, CDR2 SYDVKM. CDR3 size: 15 residues. Between the trimmed V and J ends, which lost 8 bases and 0 bases, there was a span of 14 bases. The CDR3 nucleotides are TGTGCCAGCGAAGGGGTCGGGTCCTCTGGAAACACCATATATTTT. Amino acids: CASEGVGSSGNTIYF.

The V call is TRBV6-1, the J call TRBJ2-1, with D possibly being TRBD2 (6 bases). There are 14 residues in the CDR3. V lost 0 bases and J lost 4, with 7 bases in between. Germline lookup yields CDR1 MNHNS and CDR2 SASEGT. The CDR3 spells CASSEAGTYNEQFF. CDR3 coding DNA: TGTGCCAGCAGTGAAGCTGGGACTTACAATGAGCAGTTCTTC.

The chain combines TRBV6-1 with TRBJ1-5; weak D call: TRBD1 (6 bases). This CDR3 is 14 amino acids long. The V gene's germline CDR1 is MNHNS and CDR2 SASEGT. Trimming took off 2 bases at V and 4 bases at J, with 9 bases between the two ends. The CDR3 nucleotides read TGTGCCAGCAGTGAATCGGGGACAAATCAGCCCCAGCATTTT. Translating gives CASSESGTNQPQHF.

V gene TRBV6-1 combines with J gene TRBJ1-5; the D gene is possibly TRBD1 (6 bases). Germline V gene lookup returns CDR1 MNHNS and CDR2 SASEGT. V lost 2 bases and J 6 bases, leaving 11 bases between the germline ends. The CDR3 is 14 amino acids. This CDR3 reads CASSERGGGQPQHF. The CDR3 DNA sequence: TGTGCCAGCAGTGAAAGAGGGGGGGGTCAGCCCCAGCATTTT.

The CDR3 nucleotides read TGTGCCAGCAGGGGGACAGGGTTCAGCAATCAGCCCCAGCATTTT. As protein: CASRGTGFSNQPQHF. This sequence joins TRBV6-5 and TRBJ1-5, with 9 bases that match TRBD1. The CDR3 is made up of 15 amino acids. The V gene's germline CDR1 is MNHEY and CDR2 SVGAGI. V gave up 6 bases and J gave up 1 base; unmatched junction bases: 4.

V is TRBV5-4 and J is TRBJ1-1; 9 bases line up with TRBD1. Germline V lookup: CDR1 SGHNT, CDR2 YYREEE (reference sequence). The CDR3 length is 14 residues. V shed 5 bases, J shed 5 bases, and the junction held 7 bases outside the gene matches. CDR3 DNA sequence: TGTGCCAGCAGTTGGGGGACAGGGAGAACTGAAGCTTTCTTT. It encodes CASSWGTGRTEAFF.

The V and J genes are TRBV18 and TRBJ1-1; 7 bases match TRBD1. The CDR3 runs to 14 residues. Trimming at V came to 5 bases and at J to 6 bases, leaving 9 bases not matched to a gene. CDR1 and CDR2 (germline): KGHSH, LQKENI. CDR3 nucleotides: TGTGCCAGCTCATCTTGGACAGGTCTTGCTGAAGCTTTCTTT. Amino acids: CASSSWTGLAEAFF. The whole variable domain, remainder taken from reference TRBV18 and TRBJ1-1, is NAGVMQNPRHLVRRRGQEARLRCSPMKGHSHVYWYRQLPEEGLKFMVYLQKENIIDESGMPKERFSAEFPKEGPSILRIQQVVRGDSAAYFCASSSWTGLAEAFFGQGTRLTVV.